Reported below is one TCR beta chain. These data come from a study of blood T cells in healthy people across ages. The draw of peripheral blood yielded ten milliliters from each donor. Per sample, no less than 5 micrograms of total RNA were extracted. A J-beta primer mix and a sample-barcoded 5' primer were used in a second PCR of roughly 7 to 12 cycles. Tagging of each cDNA molecule was performed by a template-switch adaptor with 12 random nucleotides. CDR3-containing paired-end reads numbered at least 2.5 million in each sample. MiXCR, run by TCRdb on the 5' RACE reads, gives a single entry per CDR3 protein. This table holds some 860,000 distinct CDR3 sequences, around 50% found once. This TCR came from a man between 40 and 49 years old in good health. The source material was blood.

CDR3 sequence reads: CASSQGQASYGYTF. The CDR3 coding sequence is TGTGCCAGCAGCCAAGGACAGGCCAGCTATGGCTACACCTTC. V and J are TRBV3-1 and TRBJ1-2; perhaps TRBD1 as D (6 bases). The CDR3 spans 14 residues. V gave up 1 base and J gave up 4 bases, with 10 bases separating them. Germline loops: CDR1 LGHDT, CDR2 YNNKEL (reference sequence).